The rows below give T cell receptor beta chains drawn from one sample of a study of blood T cell repertoires in COVID-19. Sequencing was performed with immunoSEQ multiplex PCR; in TCRdb, only in-frame clones are kept and a portion is missing. The sample includes 55,000 to 60,000 clones, approximately 84% of them seen just once. The specimen sequenced was peripheral blood. These receptor sequences come from a man between 65 and 85 years old with active COVID-19. The CDR3 runs from the conserved cysteine through the conserved F or W. A D gene is named only where the DNA matches it firmly. The size entry is marked missing in some rows and otherwise reads once, few, many or a size class.

j_call: TRBJ2-2
d_call: -
v_call: TRBV28
clone_size: -
cdr3_aa: CASSSPGSGELFF
cdr3_nt: TGTGCCAGCAGTTCCCCAGGGTCCGGGGAGCTGTTTTTT

j_call: TRBJ2-7
d_call: TRBD1
v_call: TRBV27
clone_size: -
cdr3_aa: CASSLGQTYEQYF
cdr3_nt: TGTGCCAGCAGTTTGGGACAGACCTACGAGCAGTACTTC

j_call: TRBJ1-4
d_call: TRBD1
v_call: TRBV4-2
clone_size: once
cdr3_aa: CASSQLTGEGSEKLFF
cdr3_nt: TGTGCCAGCAGCCAACTCACAGGGGAAGGGAGTGAAAAACTGTTTTTT

j_call: TRBJ2-3
d_call: TRBD2
v_call: TRBV7-3
clone_size: -
cdr3_aa: CASSLNSGKTTDTQYF
cdr3_nt: TGTGCCAGCAGCTTAAATAGCGGGAAGACCACAGATACGCAGTATTTT

j_call: TRBJ1-2
d_call: -
v_call: TRBV7-2
clone_size: -
cdr3_aa: CASSSPGNGYTF
cdr3_nt: TGTGCCAGCAGCTCTCCAGGGAATGGCTACACCTTC

j_call: TRBJ2-1
d_call: -
v_call: TRBV11-1
clone_size: -
cdr3_aa: CASSQLRGSYNEQFF
cdr3_nt: TGTGCCAGCAGCCAACTCAGGGGCTCCTACAATGAGCAGTTCTTC

j_call: TRBJ2-7
d_call: -
v_call: TRBV11-2
clone_size: -
cdr3_aa: CASSLRARDYEQYF
cdr3_nt: TGTGCCAGCAGCCTCAGGGCCAGGGACTACGAGCAGTACTTC

j_call: TRBJ2-5
d_call: -
v_call: TRBV5-1
clone_size: -
cdr3_aa: CASSFAGRETQYF
cdr3_nt: TGCGCCAGCAGCTTTGCGGGCCGAGAGACCCAGTACTTC

j_call: TRBJ2-7
d_call: -
v_call: TRBV19
clone_size: -
cdr3_aa: CASSIGGSEGGYEQYF
cdr3_nt: TGTGCCAGTAGTATAGGCGGGAGTGAAGGGGGCTACGAGCAGTACTTC

j_call: TRBJ1-1
d_call: -
v_call: TRBV5-4
clone_size: many
cdr3_aa: CASSPWGSQNTEAFF
cdr3_nt: TGTGCCAGCAGCCCGTGGGGCAGCCAGAACACTGAAGCTTTCTTT

j_call: TRBJ2-1
d_call: TRBD2
v_call: TRBV5-8
clone_size: few
cdr3_aa: CASSPTGTSGRGEQFF
cdr3_nt: TGTGCCAGCAGCCCCACCGGGACTAGCGGGAGAGGCGAGCAGTTCTTC

j_call: TRBJ1-2
d_call: -
v_call: TRBV9
clone_size: once
cdr3_aa: CASSRPGVDGYTF
cdr3_nt: TGTGCCAGCAGCCGCCCAGGGGTAGATGGCTACACCTTC

j_call: TRBJ2-1
d_call: TRBD1
v_call: TRBV6-5
clone_size: -
cdr3_aa: CASRWTGIYNEQFF
cdr3_nt: TGTGCCAGCAGGTGGACAGGGATCTACAATGAGCAGTTCTTC

j_call: TRBJ1-6
d_call: TRBD1
v_call: TRBV9
clone_size: few
cdr3_aa: CASSALTGVGSPLHF
cdr3_nt: TGTGCCAGCAGCGCCCTGACAGGGGTGGGGTCACCCCTCCACTTT

j_call: TRBJ2-7
d_call: TRBD2
v_call: TRBV10-3
clone_size: -
cdr3_aa: CAISDPPGLAGGTSSYEQYF
cdr3_nt: TGTGCCATCAGTGACCCTCCGGGACTAGCGGGAGGCACGAGCTCCTACGAGCAGTACTTC

j_call: TRBJ1-1
d_call: TRBD1
v_call: TRBV27
clone_size: few
cdr3_aa: CASRRTGLRDTEAFF
cdr3_nt: TGTGCCAGCAGACGGACAGGGTTACGGGACACTGAAGCTTTCTTT

j_call: TRBJ2-1
d_call: TRBD1
v_call: TRBV24-1
clone_size: -
cdr3_aa: CATSDSGTGDPDEQFF
cdr3_nt: TGTGCCACCAGTGATTCCGGGACAGGGGATCCAGATGAGCAGTTCTTC

j_call: TRBJ2-7
d_call: -
v_call: TRBV2
clone_size: -
cdr3_aa: CASSPLNEQYF
cdr3_nt: TGTGCCAGCAGTCCCCTTAACGAGCAGTACTTC

j_call: TRBJ2-7
d_call: TRBD2
v_call: TRBV24-1
clone_size: -
cdr3_aa: CATSDLPTASGRAYEQYF
cdr3_nt: TGTGCCACCAGTGATTTGCCCACTGCAAGCGGGAGGGCCTACGAGCAGTACTTC

j_call: TRBJ2-6
d_call: -
v_call: TRBV5-6
clone_size: -
cdr3_aa: CASSGSTGAGANVLTF
cdr3_nt: TGTGCCAGCAGCGGATCGACAGGCGCTGGGGCCAACGTCCTGACTTTC

j_call: TRBJ1-2
d_call: TRBD1
v_call: TRBV14
clone_size: -
cdr3_aa: CASSPQGANYGYTF
cdr3_nt: TGTGCCAGCAGCCCACAGGGGGCAAACTATGGCTACACCTTC

j_call: TRBJ2-5
d_call: -
v_call: TRBV5-4
clone_size: -
cdr3_aa: CASSQGETQYF
cdr3_nt: TGTGCCAGCAGCCAGGGAGAGACCCAGTACTTC

j_call: TRBJ2-4
d_call: TRBD2
v_call: TRBV4-1
clone_size: -
cdr3_aa: CASSFLASGAPENIQYF
cdr3_nt: TGCGCCAGCAGCTTCTTGGCTAGCGGGGCACCGGAAAACATTCAGTACTTC

j_call: TRBJ2-7
d_call: -
v_call: TRBV29-1
clone_size: -
cdr3_aa: CSVLKFSRGVEQYF
cdr3_nt: TGCAGCGTTCTAAAGTTTTCCAGGGGGGTGGAGCAGTACTTC

j_call: TRBJ2-7
d_call: TRBD1
v_call: TRBV5-6
clone_size: -
cdr3_aa: CASTLIGQGEGYEQYF
cdr3_nt: TGTGCCAGCACCTTAATAGGACAGGGAGAAGGCTACGAGCAGTACTTC

j_call: TRBJ2-5
d_call: -
v_call: TRBV7-9
clone_size: -
cdr3_aa: CASSTQKETQYF
cdr3_nt: TGTGCCAGCAGCACCCAGAAAGAGACCCAGTACTTC